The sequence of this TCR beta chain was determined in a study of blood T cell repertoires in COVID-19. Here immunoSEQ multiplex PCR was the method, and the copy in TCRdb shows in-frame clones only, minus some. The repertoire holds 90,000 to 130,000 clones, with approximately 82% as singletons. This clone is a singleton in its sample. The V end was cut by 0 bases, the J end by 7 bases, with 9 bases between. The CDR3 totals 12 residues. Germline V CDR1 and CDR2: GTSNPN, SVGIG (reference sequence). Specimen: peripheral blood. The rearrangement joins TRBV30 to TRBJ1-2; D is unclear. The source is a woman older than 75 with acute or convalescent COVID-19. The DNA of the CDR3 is TGTGCCTGGAGTGTACGTCAGTCTGGCTACACCTTC. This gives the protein CAWSVRQSGYTF.